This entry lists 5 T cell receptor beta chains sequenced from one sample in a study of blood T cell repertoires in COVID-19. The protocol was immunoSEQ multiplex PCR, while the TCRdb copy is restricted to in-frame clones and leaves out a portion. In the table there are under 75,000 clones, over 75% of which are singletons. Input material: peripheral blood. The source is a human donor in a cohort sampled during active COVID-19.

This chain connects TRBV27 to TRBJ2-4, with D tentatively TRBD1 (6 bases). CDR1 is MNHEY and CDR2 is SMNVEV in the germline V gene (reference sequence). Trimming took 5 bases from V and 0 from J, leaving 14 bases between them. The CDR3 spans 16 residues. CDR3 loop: CASSLGQLLAKNIQYF. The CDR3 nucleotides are TGTGCCAGCAGTCTAGGACAGCTACTAGCCAAAAACATTCAGTACTTC.

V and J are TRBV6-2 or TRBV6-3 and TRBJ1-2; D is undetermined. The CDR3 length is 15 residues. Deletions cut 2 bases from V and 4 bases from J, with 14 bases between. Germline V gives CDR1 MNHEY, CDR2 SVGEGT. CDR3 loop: CASSYLFPGSYGYTF. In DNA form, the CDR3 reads TGTGCCAGCAGTTACCTCTTCCCGGGGTCCTATGGCTACACCTTC.

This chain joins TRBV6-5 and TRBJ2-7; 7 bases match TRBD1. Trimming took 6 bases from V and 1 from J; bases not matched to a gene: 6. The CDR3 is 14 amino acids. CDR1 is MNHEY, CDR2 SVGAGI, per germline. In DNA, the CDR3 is TGTGCCAGCAGCGCGAGACAGGGTTCCTACGAGCAGTACTTC. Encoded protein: CASSARQGSYEQYF.

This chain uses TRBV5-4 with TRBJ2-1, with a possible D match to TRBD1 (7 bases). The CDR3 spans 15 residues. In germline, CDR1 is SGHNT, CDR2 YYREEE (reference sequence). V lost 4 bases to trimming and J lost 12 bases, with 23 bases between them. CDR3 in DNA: TGTGCCAGCAGCGCGGGACAGACAACTCATGCGGGGCAGTTCTTC. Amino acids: CASSAGQTTHAGQFF.

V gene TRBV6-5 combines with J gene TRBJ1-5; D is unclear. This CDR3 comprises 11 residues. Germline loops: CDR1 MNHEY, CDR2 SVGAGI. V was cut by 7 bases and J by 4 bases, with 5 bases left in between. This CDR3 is CASTGNQPQHF. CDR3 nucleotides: TGTGCCAGCACGGGTAATCAGCCCCAGCATTTT.